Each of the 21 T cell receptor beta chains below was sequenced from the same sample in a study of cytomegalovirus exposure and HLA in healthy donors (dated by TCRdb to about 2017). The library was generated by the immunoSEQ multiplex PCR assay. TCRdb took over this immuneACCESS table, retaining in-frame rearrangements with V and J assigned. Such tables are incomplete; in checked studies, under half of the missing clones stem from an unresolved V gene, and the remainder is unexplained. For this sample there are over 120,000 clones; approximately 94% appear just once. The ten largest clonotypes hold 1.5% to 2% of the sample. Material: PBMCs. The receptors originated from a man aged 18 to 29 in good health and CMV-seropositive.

The CDR3, as DNA: TGCGCCAGCAGCTTGTCCCCCAGCGGGAGGTACCAAGAGACCCAGTACTTC. Its protein product is CASSLSPSGRYQETQYF. The genes are TRBV5-1 and TRBJ2-5, with 9 bases fitting TRBD2. This CDR3 has 17 amino acids. The junction had 7 bases not matched to a gene; V was cut back by 1 base and J by 0 bases. The germline CDR1 and CDR2 sequences are SGHRS and YFSETQ.

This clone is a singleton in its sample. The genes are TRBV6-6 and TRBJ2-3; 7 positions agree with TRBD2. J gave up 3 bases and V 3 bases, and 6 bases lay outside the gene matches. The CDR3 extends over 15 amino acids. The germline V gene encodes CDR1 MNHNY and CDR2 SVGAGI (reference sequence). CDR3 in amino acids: CASSYAAGETDTQYF. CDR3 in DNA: TGTGCCAGCAGTTATGCGGCGGGAGAGACAGATACGCAGTATTTT.

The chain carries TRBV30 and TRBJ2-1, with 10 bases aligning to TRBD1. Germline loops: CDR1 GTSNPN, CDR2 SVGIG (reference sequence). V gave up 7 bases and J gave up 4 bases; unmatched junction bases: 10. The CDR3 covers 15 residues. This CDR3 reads CASKYGDRGYNEQFF. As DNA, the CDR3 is TGTGCCTCGAAGTATGGGGACAGGGGTTACAATGAGCAGTTCTTC.

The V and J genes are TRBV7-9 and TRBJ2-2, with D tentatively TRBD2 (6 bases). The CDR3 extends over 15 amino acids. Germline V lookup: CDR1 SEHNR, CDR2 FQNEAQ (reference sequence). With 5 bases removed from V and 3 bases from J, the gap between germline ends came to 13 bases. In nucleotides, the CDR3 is TGTGCCAGCAGCCCCTGGGGGGTTGACACCGGGGAGCTGTTTTTT. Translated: CASSPWGVDTGELFF.

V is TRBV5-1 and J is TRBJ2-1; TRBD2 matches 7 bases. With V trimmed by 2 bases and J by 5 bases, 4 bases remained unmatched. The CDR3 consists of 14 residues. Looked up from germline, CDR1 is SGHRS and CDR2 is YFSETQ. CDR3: CASSFWSGNNEQFF. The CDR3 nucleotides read TGCGCCAGCAGCTTCTGGAGCGGGAACAATGAGCAGTTCTTC.

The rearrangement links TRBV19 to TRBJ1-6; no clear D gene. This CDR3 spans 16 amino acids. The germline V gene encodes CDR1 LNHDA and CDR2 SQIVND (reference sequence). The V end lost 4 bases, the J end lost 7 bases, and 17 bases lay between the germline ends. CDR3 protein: CASSSSIWGDNSPLHF. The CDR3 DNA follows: TGTGCCAGTAGTAGTAGTATATGGGGAGACAATTCACCCCTCCACTTT.

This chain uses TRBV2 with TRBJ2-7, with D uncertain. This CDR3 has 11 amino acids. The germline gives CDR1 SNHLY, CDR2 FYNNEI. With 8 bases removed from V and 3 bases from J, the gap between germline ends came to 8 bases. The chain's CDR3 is CASLAGYEQYF. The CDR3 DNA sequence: TGTGCCAGCCTCGCAGGCTACGAGCAGTACTTC.

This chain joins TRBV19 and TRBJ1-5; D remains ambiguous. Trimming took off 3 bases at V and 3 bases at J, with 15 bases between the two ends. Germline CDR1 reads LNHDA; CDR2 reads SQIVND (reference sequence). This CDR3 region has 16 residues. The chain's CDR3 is CASSMRREDNNQPQHF. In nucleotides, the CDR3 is TGTGCCAGTAGTATGAGGAGGGAAGATAACAATCAGCCCCAGCATTTT.

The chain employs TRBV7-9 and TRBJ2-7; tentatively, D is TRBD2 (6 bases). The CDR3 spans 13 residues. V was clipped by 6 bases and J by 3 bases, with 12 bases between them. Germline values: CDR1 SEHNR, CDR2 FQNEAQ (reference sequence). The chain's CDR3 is CASSYGTFYEQYF. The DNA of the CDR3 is TGTGCCAGCAGTTATGGGACTTTCTACGAGCAGTACTTC.

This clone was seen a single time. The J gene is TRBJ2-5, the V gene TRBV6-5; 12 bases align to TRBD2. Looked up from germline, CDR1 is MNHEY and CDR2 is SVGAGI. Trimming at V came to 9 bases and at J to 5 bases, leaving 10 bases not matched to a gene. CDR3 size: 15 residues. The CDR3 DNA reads TGTGCCAGTAACACCCTAGCGGGAGGGCCGGAGACCCAGTACTTC. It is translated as CASNTLAGGPETQYF.

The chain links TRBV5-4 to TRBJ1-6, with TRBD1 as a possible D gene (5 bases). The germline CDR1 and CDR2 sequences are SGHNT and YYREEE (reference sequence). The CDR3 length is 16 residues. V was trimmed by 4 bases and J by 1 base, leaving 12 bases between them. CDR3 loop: CASSPARGSYNSPLHF. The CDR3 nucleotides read TGTGCCAGCAGCCCTGCCCGGGGGTCCTATAATTCACCCCTCCACTTT.

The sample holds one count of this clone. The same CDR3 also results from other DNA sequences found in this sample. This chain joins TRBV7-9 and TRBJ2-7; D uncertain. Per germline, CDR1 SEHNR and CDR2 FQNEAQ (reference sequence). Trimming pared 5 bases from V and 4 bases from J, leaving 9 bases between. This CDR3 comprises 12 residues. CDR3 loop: CASSPVPYEQYF. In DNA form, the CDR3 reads TGTGCCAGCAGCCCCGTCCCGTACGAGCAGTACTTC.

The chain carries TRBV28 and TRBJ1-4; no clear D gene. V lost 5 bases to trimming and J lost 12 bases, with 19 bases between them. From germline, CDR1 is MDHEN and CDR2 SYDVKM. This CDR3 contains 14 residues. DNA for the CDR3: TGTGCCAGCAGTCCGCACCCCGCCGTCCCGGAACTGTTTTTT. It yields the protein CASSPHPAVPELFF.

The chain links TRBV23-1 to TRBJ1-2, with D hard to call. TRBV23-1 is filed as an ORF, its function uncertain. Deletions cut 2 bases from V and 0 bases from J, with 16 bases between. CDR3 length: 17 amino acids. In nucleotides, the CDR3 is TGCGCCAGCAGTCAACTTCGGCTATCGGGTACTAACTATGGCTACACCTTC. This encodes CASSQLRLSGTNYGYTF.

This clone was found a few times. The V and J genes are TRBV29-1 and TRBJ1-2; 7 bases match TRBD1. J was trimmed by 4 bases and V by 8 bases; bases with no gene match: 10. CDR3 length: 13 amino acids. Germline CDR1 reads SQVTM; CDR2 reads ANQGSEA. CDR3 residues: CSPETGRTYGYTF. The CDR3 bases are TGCAGCCCAGAGACAGGGCGTACCTATGGCTACACCTTC.

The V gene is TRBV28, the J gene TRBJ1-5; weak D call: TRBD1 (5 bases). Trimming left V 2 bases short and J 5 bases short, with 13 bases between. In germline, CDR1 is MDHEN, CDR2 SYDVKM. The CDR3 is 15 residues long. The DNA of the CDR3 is TGTGCCAGCAGTTTAGACGGGGGAGCATATCAGCCCCAGCATTTT. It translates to CASSLDGGAYQPQHF.

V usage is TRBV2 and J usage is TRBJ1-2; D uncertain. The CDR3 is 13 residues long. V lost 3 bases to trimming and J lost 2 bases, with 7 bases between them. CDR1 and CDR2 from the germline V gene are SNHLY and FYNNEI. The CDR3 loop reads CASSEEENYGYTF. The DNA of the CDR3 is TGTGCCAGCAGTGAGGAGGAGAACTATGGCTACACCTTC.

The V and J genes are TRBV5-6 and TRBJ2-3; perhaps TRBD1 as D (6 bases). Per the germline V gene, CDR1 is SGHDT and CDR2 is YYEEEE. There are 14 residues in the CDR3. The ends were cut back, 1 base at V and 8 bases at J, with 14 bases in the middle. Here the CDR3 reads CASSLPQGTGTQYF. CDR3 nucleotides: TGTGCCAGCAGCTTGCCCCAGGGGACGGGTACGCAGTATTTT. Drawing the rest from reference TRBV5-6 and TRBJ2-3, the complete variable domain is DAGVTQSPTHLIKTRGQQVTLRCSPKSGHDTVSWYQQALGQGPQFIFQYYEEEERQRGNFPDRFSGHQFPNYSSELNVNALLLGDSALYLCASSLPQGTGTQYFGPGTRLTVL.

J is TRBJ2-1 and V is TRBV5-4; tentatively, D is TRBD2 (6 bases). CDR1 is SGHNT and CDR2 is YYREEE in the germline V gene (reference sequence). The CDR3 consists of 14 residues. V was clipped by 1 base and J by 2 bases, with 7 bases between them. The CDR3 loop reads CASSLPGAYNEQFF. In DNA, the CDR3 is TGTGCCAGCAGCTTGCCGGGGGCCTACAATGAGCAGTTCTTC.

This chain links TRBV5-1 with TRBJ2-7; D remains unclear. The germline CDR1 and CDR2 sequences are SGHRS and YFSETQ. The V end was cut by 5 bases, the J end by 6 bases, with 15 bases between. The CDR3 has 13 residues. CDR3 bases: TGCGCCAGCAGTAAAGAGCCCGAGGCCGAGCAGTACTTC. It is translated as CASSKEPEAEQYF.

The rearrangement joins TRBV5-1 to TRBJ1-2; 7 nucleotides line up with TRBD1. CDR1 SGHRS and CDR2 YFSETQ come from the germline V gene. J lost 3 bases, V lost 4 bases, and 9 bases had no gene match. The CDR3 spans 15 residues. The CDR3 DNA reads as TGCGCCAGCAGCAGAGGAAAAGGGGGCGACTATGGCTACACCTTC. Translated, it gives CASSRGKGGDYGYTF.